This T cell receptor beta chain was profiled in a study of T cells in Graves' hyperthyroidism and ophthalmopathy. Study background: Peripheral blood sampling occurred at initial diagnosis, before any treatment.

RNA transcripts were the template for amplifying TCR beta CDR3 regions. The HTBI set primed first-round TCR CDR3 RT-PCR. TCRdb reprocessed the multiplex PCR reads via MiXCR and lists one record per CDR3 protein. The sample carries fewer than 550,000 distinct CDR3 sequences, 15% to 18% recorded once. The sample holds many counts of this clonotype. CDR3 length: 14 residues. Germline-derived CDR1 and CDR2 are MNHEY and SMNVEV (reference sequence). Trimming removed 8 bases at V and 0 bases at J, with 13 bases between. The chain has TRBV27 and TRBJ1-2; D is unresolved. The sequenced sample was blood. The receptor was derived from a woman under 30 with Graves' hyperthyroidism. CDR3 nucleotide sequence: TGTGCCAGCCCTCGGGTCACAGCTAACTATGGCTACACCTTC. Its translation: CASPRVTANYGYTF.